The rows below give T cell receptor beta chains drawn from one sample of a study of blood T cell repertoires in COVID-19. The protocol was immunoSEQ multiplex PCR, while the TCRdb copy is restricted to in-frame clones and leaves out a portion. The data contain 300,000 to 400,000 clones, under 95% of them singletons. Sequenced: peripheral blood. These receptors all stem from a woman aged 18-30 years who had recovered from COVID-19. Both conserved end residues are trimmed from each CDR3. Each record gives: J gene, V gene, CDR3 protein.

j_gene: TRBJ2-3
v_gene: TRBV5-1
CDR3aa: ASSPWTSSPTQY

j_gene: TRBJ2-3
v_gene: TRBV7-2
CDR3aa: ASSSTPSTDTQY

j_gene: TRBJ2-2
v_gene: TRBV19
CDR3aa: ASSMGPRGTGELF

j_gene: TRBJ1-1
v_gene: TRBV10-3
CDR3aa: AIRRGQGNTEAF

j_gene: TRBJ1-1
v_gene: TRBV10-1
CDR3aa: ASSSGTGWTEAF

j_gene: TRBJ2-3
v_gene: TRBV28
CDR3aa: ASSPLAGSQY

j_gene: TRBJ2-2
v_gene: TRBV6-5
CDR3aa: ASSYRRTSATGELF

j_gene: TRBJ2-1
v_gene: TRBV5-8
CDR3aa: ASSSGAGRLNNEQF

j_gene: TRBJ2-3
v_gene: TRBV27
CDR3aa: ASSPGTSGRAFRTDTQY

j_gene: TRBJ1-4
v_gene: TRBV6-5
CDR3aa: ASSRTGGGYEKLF

j_gene: TRBJ1-2
v_gene: TRBV24-1
CDR3aa: ATSGLRDSYGYT

j_gene: TRBJ2-3
v_gene: TRBV5-4
CDR3aa: ASSPPGLATDTQY

j_gene: TRBJ2-2
v_gene: TRBV19
CDR3aa: ASSKRLAGLTGELF

j_gene: TRBJ2-1
v_gene: TRBV9
CDR3aa: ASSTLAGDVNEQF

j_gene: TRBJ1-1
v_gene: TRBV12-3/TRBV12-4
CDR3aa: ASSTPGQGVAF

j_gene: TRBJ2-3
v_gene: TRBV4-3
CDR3aa: ASSLTPNHLAGGYTDTQY

j_gene: TRBJ2-3
v_gene: TRBV3-1/TRBV3-2
CDR3aa: ASSQFGQSTDTQY

j_gene: TRBJ1-1
v_gene: TRBV7-2
CDR3aa: ASSLKWDRGGTEAF

j_gene: TRBJ1-6
v_gene: TRBV27
CDR3aa: ASSLSAGGFYNSPLH

j_gene: TRBJ1-4
v_gene: TRBV30
CDR3aa: AWSDQGPNEKLF

j_gene: TRBJ1-5
v_gene: TRBV15
CDR3aa: ATSRGLGQVYNQPQH

j_gene: TRBJ2-3
v_gene: TRBV21-1
CDR3aa: ASSREAPRADTQY

j_gene: TRBJ2-1
v_gene: TRBV7-9
CDR3aa: ASSLRVGVDNEQF

j_gene: TRBJ1-1
v_gene: TRBV5-6
CDR3aa: ASSLDLGGTEAF